The entry that follows covers one T cell receptor beta chain sequence. Per germline, CDR1 LGHDT and CDR2 YNNKEL (reference sequence). The CDR3 length is 16 residues. Trimming cost V 1 base and J 0 bases, with 9 bases left between them. This specimen belongs to a study of blood T cell repertoires in COVID-19. Study-level information: The study drew acute and convalescent COVID-19 samples from the United States, Italy and Spain. In each case, the material was cDNA or gDNA derived from T cells, B-cell-depleted T cells, or PBMCs.

Original processing methods: Cell counts per sample came from amplifying reference gene primers. Sequencing used immunoSEQ multiplex PCR; TCRdb keeps in-frame clones, though not all of them. The V and J calls and clone size come from that table; D and trimming were worked out from the DNA. The data show about 74,000 clones, over 85% seen once. The receptor was derived from a man in his fifties or sixties with acute or convalescent COVID-19. Source material: peripheral blood. The chain recombines TRBV3-1 (or the pseudogene TRBV3-2) with TRBJ2-2, with no clear D. Here the CDR3 reads CASSQAQAPNTGELFF. The CDR3 DNA reads TGTGCCAGCAGCCAAGCTCAGGCCCCGAACACCGGGGAGCTGTTTTTT.